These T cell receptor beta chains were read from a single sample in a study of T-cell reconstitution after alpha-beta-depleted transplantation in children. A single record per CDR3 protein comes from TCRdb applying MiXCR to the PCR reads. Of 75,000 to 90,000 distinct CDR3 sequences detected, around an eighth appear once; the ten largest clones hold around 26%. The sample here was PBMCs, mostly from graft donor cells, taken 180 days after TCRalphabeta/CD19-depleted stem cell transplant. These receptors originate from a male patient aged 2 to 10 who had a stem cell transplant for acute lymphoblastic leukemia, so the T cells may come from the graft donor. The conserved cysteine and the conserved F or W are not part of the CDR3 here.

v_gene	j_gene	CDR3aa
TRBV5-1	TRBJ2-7	ASSFRVGTYEQY
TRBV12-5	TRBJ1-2	ASGRRGSNYGYT
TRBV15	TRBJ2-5	ATSRDKNRGRETQY
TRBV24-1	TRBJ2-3	ATSVPGQGNTQY
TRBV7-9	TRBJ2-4	ASSLALGAKNIQY
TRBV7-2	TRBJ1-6	ASRSGGYSPLH
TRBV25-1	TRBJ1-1	ASSEVLNTEAF
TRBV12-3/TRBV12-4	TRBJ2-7	ASTRGGARHEQY
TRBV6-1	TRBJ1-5	ASSEQVNQPQH
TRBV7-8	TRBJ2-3	ASVVSWGGRKDTQY